A single sample is the source of the 15 T cell receptor beta chains below, sequenced in a study of beta chain features in type 1 diabetes. The isolated RNA, all of it, was reverse transcribed, so expressed TCRB transcripts were what got sequenced. Using immunoSEQ multiplex PCR, the repertoire was profiled, and TCRdb retains in-frame clones only, with some absent. The repertoire holds over 700,000 clones, with about a sixth as singletons. The material sequenced was naive CD4+ T cells from blood. These receptors came from a woman in her late teens or twenties in good health.

This clone was counted only a few times. The chain links TRBV7-8 to TRBJ2-7; a possible D gene is TRBD1 (6 bases). This CDR3 is built from 15 residues. The V end was cut by 5 bases, the J end by 1 base, with 15 bases between. Germline V CDR1 and CDR2: SGHVS, FQNEAQ. The CDR3 DNA reads TGTGCCAGCAGCGCGAACAGGGTACTATCCTACGAGCAGTACTTC. Its translation is CASSANRVLSYEQYF.

The chain couples TRBV28 to TRBJ1-1, with D unclear. CDR1 is MDHEN and CDR2 is SYDVKM in the germline V gene. The CDR3 sequence is 16 residues long. Trimming left V 3 bases short and J 1 base short, with 15 bases between. CDR3 DNA sequence: TGTGCCAGCAGTTTCCCTAGGAAAAGGGCGAACACTGAAGCTTTCTTT. Protein sequence: CASSFPRKRANTEAFF.

This clone was seen only a few times. The chain's CDR3 is CASSSDADNEQFF. CDR3 DNA sequence: TGTGCCAGCAGTTCGGACGCCGACAATGAGCAGTTCTTC. The genes are TRBV11-2 and TRBJ2-1; D is undetermined. Trimming removed 6 bases at V and 5 bases at J, with 11 bases between. The CDR3 consists of 13 residues. CDR1 is SGHAT and CDR2 is FQNNGV in the germline V gene.

This clone turned up a few times. V is TRBV6-5 and J is TRBJ2-1; either TRBD1 or TRBD2 may supply D (5 bases each). Per the germline V gene, CDR1 is MNHEY and CDR2 is SVGAGI. Trimming took off 8 bases at V and 3 bases at J, with 14 bases between the two ends. There are 14 residues in the CDR3. CDR3 region: CASSGQGGYNEQFF. The CDR3 DNA sequence: TGTGCCAGCTCGGGGCAGGGTGGCTACAATGAGCAGTTCTTC.

This chain links TRBV25-1 with TRBJ1-3; TRBD1 might be the D (6 bases). The CDR3 length is 13 residues. Germline CDR1 reads MGHDK; CDR2 reads SYGVNS. V lost 3 bases and J 5 bases, leaving 8 bases between the germline ends. CDR3 nucleotides: TGTGCCAGCAGTGATACAGGGAGAAACACCATATATTTT. Protein sequence: CASSDTGRNTIYF.

This chain joins TRBV18 and TRBJ2-1; D gene ambiguous. From germline, CDR1 is KGHSH and CDR2 LQKENI. This CDR3 region has 16 residues. Between the trimmed V and J ends, which lost 3 bases and 6 bases, there was a span of 18 bases. CDR3 amino acids: CASSPPGLTGRNEQFF. DNA for the CDR3: TGTGCCAGCTCACCCCCGGGTCTGACCGGGCGCAATGAGCAGTTCTTC.

The chain uses TRBV6-5 and TRBJ2-2; TRBD2 is a possible D gene (5 bases). Germline V gene data show CDR1 as MNHEY and CDR2 as SVGAGI. Trimming pared 5 bases from V and 7 bases from J, leaving 17 bases between. The CDR3 has 15 residues. The CDR3: CASSPGSPTGGELFF. In DNA form, the CDR3 reads TGTGCCAGCAGTCCGGGATCTCCGACGGGCGGGGAGCTGTTTTTT.

The J gene is TRBJ1-1, the V gene TRBV6-5; TRBD1 matches at 7 bases. The V segment lost 7 bases and the J segment 2 bases; nucleotides outside the gene matches: 4. Germline lookup yields CDR1 MNHEY and CDR2 SVGAGI. The CDR3 totals 13 residues. The CDR3 reads CASMGQPNTEAFF. In DNA form, the CDR3 reads TGTGCCAGCATGGGACAGCCAAACACTGAAGCTTTCTTT.

The chain recombines TRBV2 with TRBJ2-5; D is undetermined. Between the trimmed V and J ends, which lost 5 bases and 2 bases, there was a span of 9 bases. Germline V gene data show CDR1 as SNHLY and CDR2 as FYNNEI. CDR3 size: 13 residues. In DNA form, the CDR3 reads TGTGCCAGCAGTTACCAGATACAAGAGACCCAGTACTTC. Translating gives CASSYQIQETQYF.

Only a few counts were recorded for this clone. This rearrangement joins TRBV6-5 to TRBJ1-1; 8 bases align to TRBD1. Germline V lookup: CDR1 MNHEY, CDR2 SVGAGI. This CDR3 comprises 15 residues. The trim removed 5 bases at V and 0 bases at J, leaving 5 bases unmatched. The CDR3 is CASSPQGVLNTEAFF. In DNA form, the CDR3 reads TGTGCCAGCAGTCCACAGGGGGTGCTGAACACTGAAGCTTTCTTT.

The chain joins TRBV29-1 to TRBJ1-2; 7 positions agree with TRBD1. This CDR3 is built from 15 residues. V trimming: 3 bases; J trimming: 4 bases; junction bases outside the gene matches: 11. Germline V gene data show CDR1 as SQVTM and CDR2 as ANQGSEA. CDR3 coding DNA: TGCAGCGTTGATACCCGACAGGGACGGATCTATGGCTACACCTTC. Its translation: CSVDTRQGRIYGYTF.

The CDR3 nucleotides are TGTGCCAGCAGTTACGTGGGGGGCGGTGAGCAGTTCTTC. As protein: CASSYVGGGEQFF. This chain links TRBV6-5 with TRBJ2-1; either TRBD1 or TRBD2 may fit D (6 bases each). The CDR3 totals 13 residues. Trimming cost V 2 bases and J 9 bases, with 11 bases left between them. Germline V lookup: CDR1 MNHEY, CDR2 SVGAGI.

The chain has TRBV7-9 and TRBJ1-1, with unresolved D. V lost 2 bases and J lost 1, with 5 bases in between. The CDR3 has 13 amino acids. The V gene's germline CDR1 is SEHNR and CDR2 FQNEAQ (reference sequence). CDR3 region: CASSLYENTEAFF. Written as DNA, the CDR3 is TGTGCCAGCAGCTTATATGAGAACACTGAAGCTTTCTTT.

The genes are TRBV5-4 and TRBJ2-5, with 10 bases fitting TRBD2. CDR1 is SGHNT, CDR2 YYREEE, per germline (reference sequence). This CDR3 has 18 residues. Trimming took 4 bases from V and 5 from J; bases not matched to a gene: 17. CDR3 sequence (DNA): TGTGCCAGCAGCCAAGTCCCACACTTTGGACTAGCGGAGGAGACCCAGTACTTC. Translating gives CASSQVPHFGLAEETQYF.

This clone was counted only a few times. The chain joins TRBV2 to TRBJ2-7; TRBD1 is a possible D gene (5 bases). Germline values: CDR1 SNHLY, CDR2 FYNNEI. Trimming stripped 8 bases from V and 3 bases from J, with 11 bases between. The CDR3 totals 12 residues. The CDR3 protein is CASASGNYEQYF. The CDR3 DNA follows: TGTGCCAGCGCCTCAGGGAACTACGAGCAGTACTTC.